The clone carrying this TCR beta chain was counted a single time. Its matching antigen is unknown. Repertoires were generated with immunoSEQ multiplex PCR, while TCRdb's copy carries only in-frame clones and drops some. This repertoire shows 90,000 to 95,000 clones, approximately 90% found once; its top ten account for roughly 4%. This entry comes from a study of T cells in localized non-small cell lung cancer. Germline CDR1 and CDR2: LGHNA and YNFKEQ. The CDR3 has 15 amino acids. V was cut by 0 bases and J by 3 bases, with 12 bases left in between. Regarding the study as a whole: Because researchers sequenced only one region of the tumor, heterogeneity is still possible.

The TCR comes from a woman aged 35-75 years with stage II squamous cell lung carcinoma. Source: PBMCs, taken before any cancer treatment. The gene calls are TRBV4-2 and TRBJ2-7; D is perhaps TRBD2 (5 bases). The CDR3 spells CASSQDRGQFYEQYF. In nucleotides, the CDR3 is TGTGCCAGCAGCCAAGATCGAGGGCAGTTCTACGAGCAGTACTTC.